This entry lists 16 T cell receptor beta chains sequenced from one sample in a study of technical replicates of blood from a handful of donors. Sequencing used immunoSEQ multiplex PCR; TCRdb keeps in-frame clones, though not all of them. The sample consists of tens of thousands of clones, around 85% of them appearing once. Sequenced input: PBMCs. The receptors here all came from a human donor in good health. Some clones in this sample may be carry-over from other donors' samples.

The chain employs TRBV28 and TRBJ1-2; 9 bases map to TRBD1. Germline assignment: CDR1 MDHEN and CDR2 SYDVKM. With V trimmed by 6 bases and J by 4 bases, 12 bases remained unmatched. CDR3 length equals 16 residues. CDR3 sequence reads: CASSTSARTGVYGYTF. The CDR3 DNA reads as TGTGCCAGCAGCACCTCAGCTAGGACAGGGGTCTATGGCTACACCTTC.

The chain is built from TRBV27 and TRBJ2-2; D is ambiguous. Germline assignment: CDR1 MNHEY and CDR2 SMNVEV (reference sequence). This CDR3 has 13 amino acids. Trimming pared 6 bases from V and 1 base from J, leaving 6 bases between. The DNA of the CDR3 is TGTGCCAGCAGGCAGGAGAACACCGGGGAGCTGTTTTTT. Protein product: CASRQENTGELFF.

The V and J genes are TRBV4-1 and TRBJ2-5, with D maybe TRBD1 (6 bases). The CDR3 loop spans 14 amino acids. The germline CDR1 and CDR2 sequences are MGHRA and YSYEKL. Trimming pared 4 bases from V and 4 bases from J, leaving 13 bases between. For the CDR3, the DNA is TGCGCCAGCAGCCTGCACAGGGCTGGAGAGACCCAGTACTTC. The encoded protein is CASSLHRAGETQYF.

The count of this clone is one. The chain has TRBV6-1 and TRBJ1-2, with 8 positions matching TRBD1. V lost 6 bases and J lost 8; bases outside the gene matches: 8. CDR1 and CDR2 from the germline V gene are MNHNS and SASEGT. CDR3 length equals 13 residues. The CDR3 region is CASRQTGEEGYTF. The CDR3 DNA follows: TGTGCCAGCAGACAGACAGGGGAAGAAGGCTACACCTTC.

J is TRBJ2-3 and V is TRBV27, with 10 bases lining up with TRBD1. V lost 9 bases to trimming and J lost 4 bases; unmatched junction nucleotides: 7. Germline lookup yields CDR1 MNHEY and CDR2 SMNVEV (reference sequence). The CDR3 spans 14 residues. CDR3 loop: CASTGTGVSDTQYF. Written as DNA, the CDR3 is TGTGCCAGTACCGGGACAGGGGTGTCAGATACGCAGTATTTT.

The CDR3 DNA reads TGTGCCAGCAGCGTAGGCGGAGCGGCCGGGGAGCTGTTTTTT. Its translation is CASSVGGAAGELFF. The chain employs TRBV9 and TRBJ2-2, with D tentatively TRBD2 (5 bases). Germline V gene data show CDR1 as SGDLS and CDR2 as YYNGEE. V was trimmed by 0 bases and J by 6 bases, leaving 9 bases between them. The CDR3 has 14 residues.

CDR3 region: CASSYSGQYTDTQYF. CDR3 DNA sequence: TGTGCCAGCAGTTACTCGGGCCAGTACACAGATACGCAGTATTTT. The chain is built from TRBV6-5 and TRBJ2-3; unclear D gene. Trimming shortened V by 0 bases and J by 2 bases, and 9 bases separated the two germline ends. Germline CDR1 and CDR2: MNHEY and SVGAGI. The CDR3 runs to 15 residues.

This clone was detected a few times. This rearrangement joins TRBV5-6 to TRBJ2-1, with 10 bases that match TRBD1. The CDR3 runs to 17 residues. In germline, CDR1 is SGHDT, CDR2 YYEEEE. The junction had 11 bases not matched to a gene; V was cut back by 4 bases and J by 4 bases. Here the CDR3 reads CASSPSFAGQGYNEQFF. In DNA, the CDR3 is TGTGCCAGCAGCCCATCCTTTGCGGGACAGGGGTACAATGAGCAGTTCTTC.

This clone was picked up one time. The chain links TRBV7-2 to TRBJ1-4; D not certain. CDR1 is SGHTA and CDR2 is FQGNSA in the germline V gene. Trimming stripped 1 base from V and 7 bases from J, with 13 bases between. The CDR3 has 15 amino acids. The CDR3 loop is CASSLGFVSGEKLFF. The CDR3 nucleotides are TGTGCCAGCAGCTTAGGTTTTGTCAGCGGTGAAAAACTGTTTTTT.

Remarks on this clone: The sample contains more than one DNA sequence encoding this CDR3. The CDR3 coding sequence is TGTGCCACCAGCAGAGACCAGGGGGCTAATGAAAAACTGTTTTTT. Protein: CATSRDQGANEKLFF. The gene calls are TRBV15 and TRBJ1-4; 7 bases line up with TRBD1. Per the germline V gene, CDR1 is LNHNV and CDR2 is YYDKDF (reference sequence). The V segment lost 0 bases and the J segment 3 bases; nucleotides outside the gene matches: 1. The CDR3 is 15 residues long.

J is TRBJ1-5 and V is TRBV27, with 9 bases aligning to TRBD1. The ends lost 5 bases at V and 1 base at J; junction bases unmatched: 3. CDR1 MNHEY and CDR2 SMNVEV come from the germline V gene (reference sequence). The CDR3 runs 15 residues. The CDR3 here is CASSMDRGSNQPQHF. For the CDR3, the DNA is TGTGCCAGCAGTATGGACAGGGGAAGCAATCAGCCCCAGCATTTT.

This chain links TRBV4-2 with TRBJ1-2; 8 positions agree with TRBD1. The CDR3 is made up of 13 amino acids. Looked up from germline, CDR1 is LGHNA and CDR2 is YNFKEQ. The junction had 5 bases not matched to a gene; V was cut back by 0 bases and J by 11 bases. Here the CDR3 reads CASSQDRQGSYTF. CDR3 sequence (DNA): TGTGCCAGCAGCCAAGATCGACAGGGGAGTTACACCTTC.

A single count supports this clone. The genes are TRBV21-1 and TRBJ2-7; TRBD1, as called in the table, went unchecked against the DNA. TRBV21-1 is labeled a pseudogene. The CDR3 sequence is 16 residues long. This CDR3 reads CASSLHPGTVTYEQYF. The CDR3 region has the DNA TGTGCCAGCAGCCTCCACCCCGGGACAGTTACCTACGAGCAGTACTTC.

This chain connects TRBV5-4 to TRBJ2-3; D not certain. Germline-derived CDR1 and CDR2 are SGHNT and YYREEE (reference sequence). V lost 5 bases to trimming and J lost 0 bases, with 13 bases between them. The CDR3 totals 15 residues. CDR3 sequence (DNA): TGTGCCAGCAGGCGGCGCGGTCAGAGCACAGATACGCAGTATTTT. Protein product: CASRRRGQSTDTQYF.

The chain uses TRBV4-2 and TRBJ2-3; 7 bases are a match to TRBD2. Germline assignment: CDR1 LGHNA and CDR2 YNFKEQ. The CDR3 totals 16 residues. The ends lost 7 bases at V and 4 bases at J; junction bases unmatched: 14. CDR3 protein: CASTGPGLGAPDTQYF. DNA of the CDR3: TGTGCCAGCACGGGCCCAGGACTAGGGGCCCCAGATACGCAGTATTTT.

V gene TRBV29-1 combines with J gene TRBJ1-2; 8 nucleotides agree with TRBD1. Germline CDR1 SQVTM, CDR2 ANQGSEA. Losses at the gene ends were 3 bases for V and 3 bases for J; bases not matched to a gene: 3. The CDR3 extends over 13 amino acids. The CDR3 sequence is CSVDPGGHYGYTF. The CDR3 nucleotides are TGCAGCGTTGATCCAGGGGGCCACTATGGCTACACCTTC.